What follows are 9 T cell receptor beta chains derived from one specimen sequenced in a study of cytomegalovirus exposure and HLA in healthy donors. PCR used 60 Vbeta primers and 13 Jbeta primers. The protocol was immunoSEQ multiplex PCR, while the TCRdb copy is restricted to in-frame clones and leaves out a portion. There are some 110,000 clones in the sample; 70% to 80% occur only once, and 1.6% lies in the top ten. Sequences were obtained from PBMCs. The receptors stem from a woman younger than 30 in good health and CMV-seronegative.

CDR3 in DNA: TGTGCCAGCAGCTTAGGGAGGCAGTTCTCCTCTGGAAACACCATATATTTT. This translates into CASSLGRQFSSGNTIYF. The chain employs TRBV11-2 and TRBJ1-3; D uncertain. The CDR3 extends over 17 amino acids. The germline V gene encodes CDR1 SGHAT and CDR2 FQNNGV. The germline V and J ends were trimmed by 1 base and 0 bases, with 13 bases remaining between them.

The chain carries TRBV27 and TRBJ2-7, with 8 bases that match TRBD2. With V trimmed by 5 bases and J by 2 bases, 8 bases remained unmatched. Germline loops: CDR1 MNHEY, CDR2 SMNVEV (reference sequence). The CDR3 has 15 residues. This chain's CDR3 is CASSPGTSFTYEQYF. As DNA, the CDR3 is TGTGCCAGCAGTCCCGGGACTAGTTTCACCTACGAGCAGTACTTC.

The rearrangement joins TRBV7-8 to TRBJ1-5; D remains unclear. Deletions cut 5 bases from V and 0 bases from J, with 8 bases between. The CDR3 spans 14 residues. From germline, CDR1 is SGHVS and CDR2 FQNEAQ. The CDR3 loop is CASSHDNSNQPQHF. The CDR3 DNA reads TGTGCCAGCAGCCACGACAATAGCAATCAGCCCCAGCATTTT.

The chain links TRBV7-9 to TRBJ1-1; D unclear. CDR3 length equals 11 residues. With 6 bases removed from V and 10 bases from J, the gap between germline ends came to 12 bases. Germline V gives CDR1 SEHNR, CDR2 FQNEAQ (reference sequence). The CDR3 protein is CASSSGSGAFF. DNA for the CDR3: TGTGCCAGCAGTTCAGGCTCCGGAGCTTTCTTT.

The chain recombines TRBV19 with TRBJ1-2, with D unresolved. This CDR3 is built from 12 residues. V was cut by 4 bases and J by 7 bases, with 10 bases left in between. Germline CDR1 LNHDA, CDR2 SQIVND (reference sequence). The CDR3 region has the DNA TGTGCCAGTAGTACCCAGGAGGGTGGCTACACCTTC. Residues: CASSTQEGGYTF.

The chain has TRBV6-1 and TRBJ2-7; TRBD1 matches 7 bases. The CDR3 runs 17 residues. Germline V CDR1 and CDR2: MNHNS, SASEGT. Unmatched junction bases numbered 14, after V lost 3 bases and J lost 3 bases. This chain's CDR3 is CASSDGLGQAIFYEQYF. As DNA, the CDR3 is TGTGCCAGCAGTGATGGGTTAGGACAGGCGATATTCTACGAGCAGTACTTC.

The DNA for the CDR3 is TGTGCCAGCAGCCTAGTAGCGGGGGGCTCCTACAATGAGCAGTTCTTC. Protein: CASSLVAGGSYNEQFF. The V and J genes are TRBV7-9 and TRBJ2-1; TRBD2 matches at 10 bases. The ends lost 5 bases at V and 0 bases at J; junction bases unmatched: 4. Germline V gives CDR1 SEHNR, CDR2 FQNEAQ (reference sequence). The CDR3 has 16 amino acids. The full variable domain, in which reference TRBV7-9 and TRBJ2-1 provide the parts outside the CDR3, is DTGVSQNPRHKITKRGQNVTFRCDPISEHNRLYWYRQTLGQGPEFLTYFQNEAQLEKSRLLSDRFSAERPKGSFSTLEIQRTEQGDSAMYLCASSLVAGGSYNEQFFGPGTRLTVL.

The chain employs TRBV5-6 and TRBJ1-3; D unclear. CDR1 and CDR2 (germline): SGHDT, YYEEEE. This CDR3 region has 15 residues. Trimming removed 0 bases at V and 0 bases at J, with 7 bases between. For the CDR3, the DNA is TGTGCCAGCAGCTTGGGGCAGATCTCTGGAAACACCATATATTTT. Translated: CASSLGQISGNTIYF.

CDR3 nucleotide sequence: TGTGCCAGTCAGACAGGGGGTGGGACCTACGAGCAGTACTTC. Translated, it gives CASQTGGGTYEQYF. The rearrangement joins TRBV10-3 to TRBJ2-7; 9 nucleotides line up with TRBD1. The CDR3 loop spans 14 amino acids. Germline V gene lookup returns CDR1 ENHRY and CDR2 SYGVKD. V trimming: 10 bases; J trimming: 2 bases; junction bases outside the gene matches: 9.